Listed below are T cell receptor beta chains from one sample, sequenced in a study of cytomegalovirus exposure and HLA in healthy donors. Method: immunoSEQ multiplex PCR; TCRdb's copy keeps in-frame clones and lacks some. The sample includes 110,000 or so clones, about 77% of them seen just once. Sequencing was done on a sample of PBMCs. The receptors shown here come from a woman in her thirties in good health and CMV-seropositive. The CDR3 runs from the conserved cysteine through the conserved F or W. The order of the fields is CDR3 DNA, CDR3 protein, clone size, J gene, CDR3 length, V gene, D gene. A D gene is named only where the DNA matches it firmly. Some rows have no size entry. The others give once, few or many, or a class for an expanded clone.

cdr3_nt: TGCGCCAGCAGCCCACCGGGAAGTTCACCCCTCCACTTT
cdr3_aa: CASSPPGSSPLHF
clone_size: -
j_call: TRBJ1-6
cdr3_length: 13
v_call: TRBV4-1
d_call: -

cdr3_nt: TGTGCCAGCAGCCACTTTGAGGGCGAGCAGTACTTC
cdr3_aa: CASSHFEGEQYF
clone_size: -
j_call: TRBJ2-7
cdr3_length: 12
v_call: TRBV14
d_call: -

cdr3_nt: TGTGCCAGCAGCGCGACAGGGGGCGGCACTGAAGCTTTCTTT
cdr3_aa: CASSATGGGTEAFF
clone_size: -
j_call: TRBJ1-1
cdr3_length: 14
v_call: TRBV7-3
d_call: TRBD1

cdr3_nt: TGTGCCAGCGGCTTGGCCTGGGGACAGTCTTATCAGCCCCAGCATTTT
cdr3_aa: CASGLAWGQSYQPQHF
clone_size: -
j_call: TRBJ1-5
cdr3_length: 16
v_call: TRBV5-8
d_call: TRBD1

cdr3_nt: TGTTCCAGCAGACTACAGGCGGGGGGATCCTACGAGCAGTACTTC
cdr3_aa: CSSRLQAGGSYEQYF
clone_size: -
j_call: TRBJ2-7
cdr3_length: 15
v_call: TRBV7-9
d_call: TRBD2

cdr3_nt: TGTGCCAGCAGCCTAGCGGGTGGGGCGGGTGAGCAGTTCTTC
cdr3_aa: CASSLAGGAGEQFF
clone_size: few
j_call: TRBJ2-1
cdr3_length: 14
v_call: TRBV6-5
d_call: TRBD2

cdr3_nt: TGTGCCAGCAGCTTTGAAAGGGGGATCGATAGGGAAAAACTGTTTTTT
cdr3_aa: CASSFERGIDREKLFF
clone_size: few
j_call: TRBJ1-4
cdr3_length: 16
v_call: TRBV5-8
d_call: -

cdr3_nt: TGTGCCAGTAGTGACCCAACCGGACAGGGAAGAACAGCTTTCTTT
cdr3_aa: CASSDPTGQGRTAFF
clone_size: few
j_call: TRBJ1-1
cdr3_length: 15
v_call: TRBV19
d_call: TRBD1

cdr3_nt: TGTGCCAGCAGTGAAGAGGCGGCCAATCAGCCCCAGCATTTT
cdr3_aa: CASSEEAANQPQHF
clone_size: once
j_call: TRBJ1-5
cdr3_length: 14
v_call: TRBV6-5
d_call: -

cdr3_nt: TGTGCCAGCAGCGTAGACAGGATGGTCACTGAAGCTTTCTTT
cdr3_aa: CASSVDRMVTEAFF
clone_size: few
j_call: TRBJ1-1
cdr3_length: 14
v_call: TRBV9
d_call: -

cdr3_nt: TGTGCCAGCAGCCTAGGGGAGAATGAGCAGTTCTTC
cdr3_aa: CASSLGENEQFF
clone_size: -
j_call: TRBJ2-1
cdr3_length: 12
v_call: TRBV9
d_call: -

cdr3_nt: TGTGCCAGCAGCCCCTTGGGGGGGTTACAAGAGACCCAGTACTTC
cdr3_aa: CASSPLGGLQETQYF
clone_size: -
j_call: TRBJ2-5
cdr3_length: 15
v_call: TRBV4-2
d_call: TRBD2

cdr3_nt: TGCGCCAGCAGCTTAAGGGGGAGCGCCTACGAGCAGTACTTC
cdr3_aa: CASSLRGSAYEQYF
clone_size: few
j_call: TRBJ2-7
cdr3_length: 14
v_call: TRBV5-1
d_call: -

cdr3_nt: TGTGCCACCAGTACCCCGCAGGGACCCCTCCACTTT
cdr3_aa: CATSTPQGPLHF
clone_size: few
j_call: TRBJ1-6
cdr3_length: 12
v_call: TRBV15
d_call: -

cdr3_nt: TGTGCCAGCAGTTACTTGCGGGGTACGGGCACTGAAGCTTTCTTT
cdr3_aa: CASSYLRGTGTEAFF
clone_size: -
j_call: TRBJ1-1
cdr3_length: 15
v_call: TRBV6-6
d_call: -

cdr3_nt: TGTGCCAGCAGTCAGGCTAGGGAGACTGAAGCTTTCTTT
cdr3_aa: CASSQARETEAFF
clone_size: -
j_call: TRBJ1-1
cdr3_length: 13
v_call: TRBV2
d_call: -

cdr3_nt: TGTGCCAGCACACCGACTTCGAGCTCCTACGAGCAGTACTTC
cdr3_aa: CASTPTSSSYEQYF
clone_size: -
j_call: TRBJ2-7
cdr3_length: 14
v_call: TRBV6-1
d_call: -

cdr3_nt: TGTGCCAGCAGCTTAGGCAGTTATAATGAGCAGTTCTTC
cdr3_aa: CASSLGSYNEQFF
clone_size: few
j_call: TRBJ2-1
cdr3_length: 13
v_call: TRBV7-6
d_call: -

cdr3_nt: TGTGCCAGTATACTTCATCGGGGCACCGGGGAGCTGTTTTTT
cdr3_aa: CASILHRGTGELFF
clone_size: -
j_call: TRBJ2-2
cdr3_length: 14
v_call: TRBV19
d_call: -

cdr3_nt: TGTGCCAGCAGTGACGGGCAGGGGCGGCCGGAAAACTATGGCTACACCTTC
cdr3_aa: CASSDGQGRPENYGYTF
clone_size: -
j_call: TRBJ1-2
cdr3_length: 17
v_call: TRBV2
d_call: -

cdr3_nt: TGTGCCAGCAGCCTGGGACTGGAAAACTACGAGCAGTACTTC
cdr3_aa: CASSLGLENYEQYF
clone_size: -
j_call: TRBJ2-7
cdr3_length: 14
v_call: TRBV14
d_call: -

cdr3_nt: TGTGCCAGCAGCTCGGAGGATGGCTCTGGAAACACCATATATTTT
cdr3_aa: CASSSEDGSGNTIYF
clone_size: -
j_call: TRBJ1-3
cdr3_length: 15
v_call: TRBV5-4
d_call: -

cdr3_nt: TGTGCCAGCAGCGTAGAGGGGAGCGGGGGCGCTGGCTATGGCTACACCTTC
cdr3_aa: CASSVEGSGGAGYGYTF
clone_size: -
j_call: TRBJ1-2
cdr3_length: 17
v_call: TRBV9
d_call: -

cdr3_nt: TGTGCCACAACTGAAGGCGGGGTTACTAATGAAAAACTGTTTTTT
cdr3_aa: CATTEGGVTNEKLFF
clone_size: -
j_call: TRBJ1-4
cdr3_length: 15
v_call: TRBV2
d_call: -

cdr3_nt: TGCAGCGTTGTGGGGGCAAGGGATGGAACCCAAGAGACCCAGTACTTC
cdr3_aa: CSVVGARDGTQETQYF
clone_size: few
j_call: TRBJ2-5
cdr3_length: 16
v_call: TRBV29-1
d_call: -

cdr3_nt: TGTGCCAGCAGCTTAGAACTAGCGGGAGGGGGTCTACTGAGCAATGAGCAGTTCTTC
cdr3_aa: CASSLELAGGGLLSNEQFF
clone_size: -
j_call: TRBJ2-1
cdr3_length: 19
v_call: TRBV11-2
d_call: TRBD2

cdr3_nt: TGTGCCAGCAGATTGGACAGGGTGACTTTCTTT
cdr3_aa: CASRLDRVTFF
clone_size: few
j_call: TRBJ1-1
cdr3_length: 11
v_call: TRBV7-9
d_call: TRBD1

cdr3_nt: TGCGCCAGCAGCTTGGACAGGGCCTACGAGCAGTACTTC
cdr3_aa: CASSLDRAYEQYF
clone_size: few
j_call: TRBJ2-7
cdr3_length: 13
v_call: TRBV5-1
d_call: -

cdr3_nt: TGTGCCAGCAGCACGCTCGAGGGGGGCACAGATACGCAGTATTTT
cdr3_aa: CASSTLEGGTDTQYF
clone_size: -
j_call: TRBJ2-3
cdr3_length: 15
v_call: TRBV5-6
d_call: -

cdr3_nt: TGTGCCAGCAGCCGAGGACAGGGGGCCGGTTCACCCCTCCACTTT
cdr3_aa: CASSRGQGAGSPLHF
clone_size: -
j_call: TRBJ1-6
cdr3_length: 15
v_call: TRBV6-4
d_call: TRBD1

cdr3_nt: TGTGCCAGCAGCTACTTAGGGGGGGCCGTCGATGAGCAGTTCTTC
cdr3_aa: CASSYLGGAVDEQFF
clone_size: -
j_call: TRBJ2-1
cdr3_length: 15
v_call: TRBV11-2
d_call: -

cdr3_nt: TGTGCCAGCAGTGAAGGTACAGGGGGCGGTGGCTACACCTTC
cdr3_aa: CASSEGTGGGGYTF
clone_size: -
j_call: TRBJ1-2
cdr3_length: 14
v_call: TRBV6-1
d_call: TRBD1

cdr3_nt: TGTGCCAGCATTCACCTGGCGGGGGGGCGGTACGAGCAGTACTTC
cdr3_aa: CASIHLAGGRYEQYF
clone_size: -
j_call: TRBJ2-7
cdr3_length: 15
v_call: TRBV6-5
d_call: TRBD2

cdr3_nt: TGCAGTGCTAGGGTTGGCACCGAGCAGTACTTC
cdr3_aa: CSARVGTEQYF
clone_size: -
j_call: TRBJ2-7
cdr3_length: 11
v_call: TRBV20-1
d_call: -

cdr3_nt: TGTGCCAGTAAGGGGGCCGGGACCTACGAGCAGTACTTC
cdr3_aa: CASKGAGTYEQYF
clone_size: -
j_call: TRBJ2-7
cdr3_length: 13
v_call: TRBV19
d_call: TRBD1